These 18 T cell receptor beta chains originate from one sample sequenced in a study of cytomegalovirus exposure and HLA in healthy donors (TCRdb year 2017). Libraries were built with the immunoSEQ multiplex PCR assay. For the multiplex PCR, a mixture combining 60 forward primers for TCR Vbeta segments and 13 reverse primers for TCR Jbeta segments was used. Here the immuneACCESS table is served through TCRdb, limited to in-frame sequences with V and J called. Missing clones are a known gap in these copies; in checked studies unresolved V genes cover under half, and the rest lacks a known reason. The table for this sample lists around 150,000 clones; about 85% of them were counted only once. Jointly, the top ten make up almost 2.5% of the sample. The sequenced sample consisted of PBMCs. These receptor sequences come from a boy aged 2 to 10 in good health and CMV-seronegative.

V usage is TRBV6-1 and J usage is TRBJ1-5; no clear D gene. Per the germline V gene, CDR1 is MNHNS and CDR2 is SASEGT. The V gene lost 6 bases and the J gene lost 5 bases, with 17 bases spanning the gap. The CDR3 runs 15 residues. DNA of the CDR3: TGTGCCAGCAGATACATTCGGGGTCCGGATCAGCCCCAGCATTTT. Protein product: CASRYIRGPDQPQHF.

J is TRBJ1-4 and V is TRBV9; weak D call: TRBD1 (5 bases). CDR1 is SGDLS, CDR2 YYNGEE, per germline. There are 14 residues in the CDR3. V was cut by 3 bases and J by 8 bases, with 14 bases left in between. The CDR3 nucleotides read TGTGCCAGCAGCGGTCAGGAGGGACGGGAAAAACTGTTTTTT. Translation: CASSGQEGREKLFF.

In nucleotides, the CDR3 is TGTGCCAGCAGCTCGGTGGCGGCAGGGGATCGCGGGTACGAGCAGTACTTC. Protein product: CASSSVAAGDRGYEQYF. The chain recombines TRBV7-9 with TRBJ2-7; maybe TRBD1 (6 bases). The CDR3 runs to 17 residues. Germline V lookup: CDR1 SEHNR, CDR2 FQNEAQ (reference sequence). Trimming took off 4 bases at V and 4 bases at J, with 23 bases between the two ends.

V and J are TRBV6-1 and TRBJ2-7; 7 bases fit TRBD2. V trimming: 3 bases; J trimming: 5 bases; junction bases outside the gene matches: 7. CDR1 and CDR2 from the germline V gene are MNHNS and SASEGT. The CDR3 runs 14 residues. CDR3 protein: CASSDGGGAHEQYF. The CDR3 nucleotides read TGTGCCAGCAGTGACGGCGGGGGAGCCCACGAGCAGTACTTC.

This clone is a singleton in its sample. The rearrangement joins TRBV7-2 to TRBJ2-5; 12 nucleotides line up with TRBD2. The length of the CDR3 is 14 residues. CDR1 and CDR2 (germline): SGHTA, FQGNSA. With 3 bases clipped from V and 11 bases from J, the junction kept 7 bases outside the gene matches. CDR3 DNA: TGTGCCAGCAGCTTGACTAGCGGGAGTGGTGAGCAGTACTTC. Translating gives CASSLTSGSGEQYF.

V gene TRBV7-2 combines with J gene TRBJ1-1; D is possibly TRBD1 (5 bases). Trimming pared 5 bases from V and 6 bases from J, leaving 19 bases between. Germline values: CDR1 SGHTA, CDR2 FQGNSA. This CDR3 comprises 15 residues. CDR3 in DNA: TGTGCCAGCAGCCAGGCGGGGGGAATAGTGCCTGAAGCTTTCTTT. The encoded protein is CASSQAGGIVPEAFF.

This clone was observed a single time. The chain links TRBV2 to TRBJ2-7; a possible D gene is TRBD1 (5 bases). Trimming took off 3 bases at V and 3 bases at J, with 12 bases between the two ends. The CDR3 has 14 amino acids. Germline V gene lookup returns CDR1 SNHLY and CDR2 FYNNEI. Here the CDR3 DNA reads TGTGCCAGCAGTGAGACCAGGGTAGGCTACGAGCAGTACTTC. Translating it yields CASSETRVGYEQYF.

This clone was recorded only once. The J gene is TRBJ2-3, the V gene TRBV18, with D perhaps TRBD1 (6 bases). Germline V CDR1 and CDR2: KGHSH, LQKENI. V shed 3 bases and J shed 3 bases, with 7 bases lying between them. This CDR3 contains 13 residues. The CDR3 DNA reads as TGTGCCAGCTCACCCCAGGGGACAGATACGCAGTATTTT. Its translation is CASSPQGTDTQYF.

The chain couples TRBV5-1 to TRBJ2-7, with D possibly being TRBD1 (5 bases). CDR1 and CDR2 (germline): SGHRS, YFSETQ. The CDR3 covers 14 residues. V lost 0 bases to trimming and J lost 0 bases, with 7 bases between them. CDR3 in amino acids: CASSLDRSSYEQYF. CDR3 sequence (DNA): TGCGCCAGCAGCTTGGACAGGAGCTCCTACGAGCAGTACTTC.

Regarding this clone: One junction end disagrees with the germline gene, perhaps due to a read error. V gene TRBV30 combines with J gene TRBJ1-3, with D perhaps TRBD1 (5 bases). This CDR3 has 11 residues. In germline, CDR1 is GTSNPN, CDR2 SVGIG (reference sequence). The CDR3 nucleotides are TGTGCCTGGAGTGCAGGGCCCCGGGCGAGTTTT. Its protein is CAWSAGPRASF. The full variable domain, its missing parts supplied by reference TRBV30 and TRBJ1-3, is SQTIHQWPATLVQPVGSPLSLECTVEGTSNPNLYWYRQAAGRGLQLLFYSVGIGQISSEVPQNLSASRPQDRQFILSSKKLLLSDSGFYLCAWSAGPRASFGEGSWLTVV.

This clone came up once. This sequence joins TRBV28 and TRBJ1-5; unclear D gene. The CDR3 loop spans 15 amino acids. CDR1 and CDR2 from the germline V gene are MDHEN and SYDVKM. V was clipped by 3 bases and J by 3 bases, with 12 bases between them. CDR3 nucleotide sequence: TGTGCCAGCAGTTTTACGACGGGAATCAATCAGCCCCAGCATTTT. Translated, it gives CASSFTTGINQPQHF.

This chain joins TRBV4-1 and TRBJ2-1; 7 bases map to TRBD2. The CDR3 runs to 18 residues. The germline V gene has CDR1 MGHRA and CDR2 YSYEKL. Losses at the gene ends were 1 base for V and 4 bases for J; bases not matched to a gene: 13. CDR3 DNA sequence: TGCGCCAGCAGCCAAGTGGGGGGGTATGAATACAAATACAATGAGCAGTTCTTC. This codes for CASSQVGGYEYKYNEQFF.

CDR3 sequence reads: CASSGQGAFQPQHF. The CDR3, as DNA: TGTGCCAGCAGTGGGCAGGGGGCTTTTCAGCCCCAGCATTTT. The chain is built from TRBV2 and TRBJ1-5; 8 bases map to TRBD1. The V gene end was trimmed by 4 bases and the J gene end by 6 bases; junction bases not matched to a gene: 5. This CDR3 is built from 14 residues. Germline-derived CDR1 and CDR2 are SNHLY and FYNNEI. The full variable domain, completed using reference TRBV2 and TRBJ1-5, is EPEVTQTPSHQVTQMGQEVILRCVPISNHLYFYWYRQILGQKVEFLVSFYNNEISEKSEIFDDQFSVERPDGSNFTLKIRSTKLEDSAMYFCASSGQGAFQPQHFGDGTRLSIL.

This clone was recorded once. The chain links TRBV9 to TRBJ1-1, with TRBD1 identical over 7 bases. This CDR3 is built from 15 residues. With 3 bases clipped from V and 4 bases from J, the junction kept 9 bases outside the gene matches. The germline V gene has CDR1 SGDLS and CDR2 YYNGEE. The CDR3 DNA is TGTGCCAGCAGCGCGGAGGGGGCTCCGTTCACTGAAGCTTTCTTT. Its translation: CASSAEGAPFTEAFF.

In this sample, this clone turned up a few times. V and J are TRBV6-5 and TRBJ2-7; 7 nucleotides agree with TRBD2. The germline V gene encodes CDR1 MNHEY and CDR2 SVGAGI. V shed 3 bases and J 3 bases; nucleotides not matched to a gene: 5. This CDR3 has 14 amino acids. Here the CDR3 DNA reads TGTGCCAGCAGTTATTTTCAGCGGGGCTACGAGCAGTACTTC. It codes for CASSYFQRGYEQYF.

The CDR3 protein is CASNGRESYEQYF. The CDR3 nucleotides are TGTGCCAGCAATGGTCGAGAATCCTACGAGCAGTACTTC. This chain joins TRBV2 and TRBJ2-7; D uncertain. Germline CDR1 and CDR2: SNHLY and FYNNEI. Trimming removed 7 bases at V and 1 base at J, with 11 bases between. The CDR3 covers 13 residues.

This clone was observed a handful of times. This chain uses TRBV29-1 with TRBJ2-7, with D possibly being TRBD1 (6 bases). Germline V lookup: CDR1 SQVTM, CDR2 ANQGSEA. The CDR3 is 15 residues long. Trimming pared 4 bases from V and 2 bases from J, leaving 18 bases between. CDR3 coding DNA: TGCAGCGTTGGGTTTTCATGGGGGCAGGCCTACGAGCAGTACTTC. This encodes CSVGFSWGQAYEQYF.

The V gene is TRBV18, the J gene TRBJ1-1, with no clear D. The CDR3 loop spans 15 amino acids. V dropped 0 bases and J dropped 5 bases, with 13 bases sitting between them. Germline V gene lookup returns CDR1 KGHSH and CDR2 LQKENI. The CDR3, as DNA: TGTGCCAGCTCACCACCAGTTCCTAAGCGGACTGAAGCTTTCTTT. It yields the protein CASSPPVPKRTEAFF.